Shown below are 19 T cell receptor beta chains from a single sample sequenced in a study of blood T cell repertoires in COVID-19. Profiled with immunoSEQ multiplex PCR; TCRdb holds only in-frame clones, not every one. The table lists 400,000 or so clones, approximately 91% of them singletons. Sequenced material: peripheral blood. These receptors were taken from a woman between 35 and 50 years old with COVID-19, enrolled during active disease.

This chain joins TRBV29-1 and TRBJ2-3; 10 bases line up with TRBD2. Germline V CDR1 and CDR2: SQVTM, ANQGSEA. Losses at the gene ends were 8 bases for V and 2 bases for J; bases not matched to a gene: 7. This CDR3 contains 14 residues. CDR3 DNA: TGCAGCATGACAGCGGGAGGGACCACAGATACGCAGTATTTT. Translating gives CSMTAGGTTDTQYF.

This chain uses TRBV28 with TRBJ2-7; D may be TRBD1 (5 bases). V was pared by 3 bases and J by 4 bases, with 13 bases between. The length of the CDR3 is 14 residues. CDR1 MDHEN and CDR2 SYDVKM come from the germline V gene. The CDR3 region has the DNA TGTGCCAGCAGTTTCCCTCAGGGTTTGTACGAGCAGTACTTC. This sequence encodes CASSFPQGLYEQYF.

The chain is built from TRBV29-1 and TRBJ1-2; no clear D gene. Deletions cut 5 bases from V and 6 bases from J, with 16 bases between. Per germline, CDR1 SQVTM and CDR2 ANQGSEA. This CDR3 has 13 amino acids. CDR3 nucleotides: TGCAGCGTTACCACGGGTTCGGGAAATGGCTACACCTTC. It translates to CSVTTGSGNGYTF.

A few counts support this clone. The J gene is TRBJ1-2, the V gene TRBV28, with 8 nucleotides matching TRBD1. Trimming removed 4 bases from V and 5 bases from J; junction bases left unmatched: 15. The germline V gene has CDR1 MDHEN and CDR2 SYDVKM. This CDR3 region has 17 residues. The CDR3: CASSSPGDRQGRYGYTF. In nucleotides, the CDR3 is TGTGCCAGCAGTTCCCCAGGGGACCGACAGGGGCGTTATGGCTACACCTTC.

This clone was seen more than once but under ten times. This chain joins TRBV6-4 and TRBJ2-3, with 12 positions matching TRBD2. The CDR3 is made up of 15 amino acids. Trimming at V came to 5 bases and at J to 4 bases, leaving 4 bases not matched to a gene. CDR1 MRHNA and CDR2 SNTAGT come from the germline V gene. Here the CDR3 reads CASSFLAGGPDTQYF. CDR3 bases: TGTGCCAGCAGTTTCCTAGCGGGGGGGCCAGATACGCAGTATTTT.

The rearrangement links TRBV5-1 to TRBJ2-1; 9 nucleotides align to TRBD1. Germline values: CDR1 SGHRS, CDR2 YFSETQ. V lost 4 bases to trimming and J lost 10 bases; unmatched junction nucleotides: 12. This CDR3 has 15 residues. Here the CDR3 reads CASSDPGTGPSEQFF. The CDR3 DNA is TGCGCCAGCAGCGATCCCGGGACAGGGCCCTCGGAGCAGTTCTTC.

Remarks on this clone: Other DNA sequences in this specimen translate into the identical CDR3. The genes are TRBV20-1 and TRBJ2-7; D remains unclear. This CDR3 spans 11 amino acids. Trimming took 3 bases from V and 3 from J, leaving 6 bases between them. Germline V gives CDR1 DFQATT, CDR2 SNEGSKA (reference sequence). Written as DNA, the CDR3 is TGCAGTGCTAGCCCCCTCTACGAGCAGTACTTC. It codes for CSASPLYEQYF.

This chain connects TRBV2 to TRBJ1-1, with D perhaps matching TRBD1 (5 bases). The germline CDR1 and CDR2 sequences are SNHLY and FYNNEI. V was shortened by 4 bases and J by 3 bases, with 12 bases between the two germline ends. The CDR3 runs 14 residues. CDR3 protein: CASSVEGTDTEAFF. The CDR3 DNA reads TGTGCCAGCAGTGTGGAGGGGACGGACACTGAAGCTTTCTTT.

The V and J genes are TRBV21-1 and TRBJ2-7; the table's D call of TRBD2 was not tested on the DNA. TRBV21-1 constitutes a pseudogene. This CDR3 has 15 amino acids. The CDR3, as DNA: TGTGCCAGCAGCAGGATATCCGGGATACCCTACGAGCAGTACTTC. Translating gives CASSRISGIPYEQYF.

The chain links TRBV18 to TRBJ1-6; 7 bases map to TRBD1. Germline V gene data show CDR1 as KGHSH and CDR2 as LQKENI. V was clipped by 3 bases and J by 0 bases; unmatched bases: 11. The CDR3 length is 19 residues. The CDR3 nucleotides read TGTGCCAGCTCACCTCTTTCTGACAGGGCGGGCTCCTATAATTCACCCCTCCACTTT. Amino acid sequence: CASSPLSDRAGSYNSPLHF.

The gene calls are TRBV9 and TRBJ2-3; possible D gene TRBD1, 5 bases. This CDR3 contains 18 residues. V lost 0 bases, J lost 0 bases, and 17 bases lay in between. Germline CDR1 SGDLS, CDR2 YYNGEE. The CDR3 coding sequence is TGTGCCAGCAGCGTAGCTCCTACAGGCCGTCCTAGCACAGATACGCAGTATTTT. It encodes CASSVAPTGRPSTDTQYF.

In its sample, this clone was seen a few times. V is TRBV2 and J is TRBJ1-1; TRBD1 matches 7 bases. Germline V CDR1 and CDR2: SNHLY, FYNNEI. With V trimmed by 5 bases and J by 5 bases, 8 bases remained unmatched. This CDR3 spans 14 amino acids. The CDR3 region has the DNA TGTGCCAGCAGTCGACAGGGAACAGGAACTGAAGCTTTCTTT. It yields the protein CASSRQGTGTEAFF.

CDR3 in DNA: TGTGCCAGCAGTTTATATCAGGGCCAGGGTTACGAGCAGTACTTC. Translated: CASSLYQGQGYEQYF. V usage is TRBV28 and J usage is TRBJ2-7, with TRBD1 as a possible D gene (5 bases). V dropped 1 base and J dropped 4 bases, with 14 bases sitting between them. The CDR3 is 15 residues long. In germline, CDR1 is MDHEN, CDR2 SYDVKM.

About this clone: Other DNA sequences in this specimen translate into the identical CDR3. The chain recombines TRBV27 with TRBJ2-3; 7 bases fit TRBD2. With 3 bases clipped from V and 1 base from J, the junction kept 4 bases outside the gene matches. Germline V gives CDR1 MNHEY, CDR2 SMNVEV (reference sequence). This CDR3 has 15 residues. CDR3 sequence reads: CASSLAGDGTDTQYF. CDR3 DNA sequence: TGTGCCAGCAGTTTGGCGGGAGATGGCACAGATACGCAGTATTTT.

The genes are TRBV30 and TRBJ2-1; 10 bases line up with TRBD1. Trimming at V came to 0 bases and at J to 6 bases, leaving 5 bases not matched to a gene. This CDR3 has 15 amino acids. In germline, CDR1 is GTSNPN, CDR2 SVGIG (reference sequence). The CDR3 spells CAWSVRQGAGNEQFF. The CDR3 nucleotides read TGTGCCTGGAGTGTCCGACAGGGGGCGGGCAATGAGCAGTTCTTC.

V gene TRBV6-5 combines with J gene TRBJ2-1; a possible D gene is TRBD1 (6 bases). From germline, CDR1 is MNHEY and CDR2 SVGAGI. The CDR3 sequence is 15 residues long. V lost 4 bases and J 0 bases, leaving 10 bases between the germline ends. The CDR3 DNA reads TGTGCCAGCAGTTTCTACAGGGACTCCTACAATGAGCAGTTCTTC. Encoded protein: CASSFYRDSYNEQFF.

CDR3 coding DNA: TGTGCCAGCAGTCCCCATCGGGGAGTCACTGAAGCTTTCTTT. This codes for CASSPHRGVTEAFF. The chain carries TRBV27 and TRBJ1-1; D unresolved. From germline, CDR1 is MNHEY and CDR2 SMNVEV (reference sequence). The CDR3 consists of 14 residues. V was shortened by 5 bases and J by 4 bases, with 14 bases between the two germline ends.

The chain carries TRBV7-2 and TRBJ2-5, with 8 bases that match TRBD2. Looked up from germline, CDR1 is SGHTA and CDR2 is FQGNSA. V was clipped by 1 base and J by 5 bases; unmatched bases: 3. This CDR3 comprises 14 residues. The DNA for the CDR3 is TGTGCCAGCAGCTTAGGACTAGCGCGGGAGACCCAGTACTTC. Translation gives CASSLGLARETQYF.

V gene TRBV11-3 combines with J gene TRBJ2-1; the D gene is possibly TRBD2 (5 bases). In germline, CDR1 is SGHNT, CDR2 YENEEA. Trimming stripped 5 bases from V and 6 bases from J, with 8 bases between. The CDR3 contains 12 residues. CDR3 in DNA: TGTGCCAGCAGCCGAGAGGGCAATGAGCAGTTCTTC. Translating it yields CASSREGNEQFF. The variable domain in full, completed from reference TRBV11-3 and TRBJ2-1, reads EAGVVQSPRYKIIEKKQPVAFWCNPISGHNTLYWYLQNLGQGPELLIRYENEEAVDDSQLPKDRFSAERLKGVDSTLKIQPAELGDSAVYLCASSREGNEQFFGPGTRLTVL.